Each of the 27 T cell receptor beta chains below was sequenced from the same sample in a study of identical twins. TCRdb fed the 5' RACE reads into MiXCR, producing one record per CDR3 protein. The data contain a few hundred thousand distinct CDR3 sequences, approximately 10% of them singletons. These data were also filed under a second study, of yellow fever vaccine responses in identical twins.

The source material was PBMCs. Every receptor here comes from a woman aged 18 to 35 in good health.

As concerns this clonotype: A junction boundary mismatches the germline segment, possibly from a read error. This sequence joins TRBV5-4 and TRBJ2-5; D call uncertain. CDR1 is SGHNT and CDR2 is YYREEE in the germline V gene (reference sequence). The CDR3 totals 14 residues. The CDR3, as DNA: TGTGCCATCAGCCCCGGGCGGTGGGATGAGACCCAGTACTTC. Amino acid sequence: CAISPGRWDETQYF.

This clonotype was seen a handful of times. The CDR3 spells CASTSPGGELFF. Here the CDR3 DNA reads TGTGCCAGCACCTCCCCCGGAGGGGAGCTGTTTTTT. V is TRBV6-6 and J is TRBJ2-2, with no clear D. The germline V gene encodes CDR1 MNHNY and CDR2 SVGAGI (reference sequence). V was clipped by 7 bases and J by 8 bases, with 11 bases between them. The CDR3 runs 12 residues.

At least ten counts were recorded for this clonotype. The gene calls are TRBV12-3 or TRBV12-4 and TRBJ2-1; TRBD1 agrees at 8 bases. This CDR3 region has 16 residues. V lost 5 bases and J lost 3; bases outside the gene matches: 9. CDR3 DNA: TGTGCCAGCAGTCCAGGACAGGGATCCTACTACAATGAGCAGTTCTTC. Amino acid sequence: CASSPGQGSYYNEQFF.

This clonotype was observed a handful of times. The DNA of the CDR3 is TGCAGTGCTAGAGATATCGCAGTCACAGATACGCAGTATTTT. It encodes CSARDIAVTDTQYF. V usage is TRBV20-1 and J usage is TRBJ2-3; no clear D gene. Germline CDR1 is DFQATT and CDR2 is SNEGSKA (reference sequence). The CDR3 extends over 14 amino acids. V was clipped by 0 bases and J by 2 bases, with 9 bases between them.

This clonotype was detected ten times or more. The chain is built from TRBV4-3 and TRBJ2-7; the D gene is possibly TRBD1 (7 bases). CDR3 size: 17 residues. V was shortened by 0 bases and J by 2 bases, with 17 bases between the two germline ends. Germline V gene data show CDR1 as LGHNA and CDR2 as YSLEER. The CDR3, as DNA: TGCGCCAGCAGCCAAGAGTTCTCAGGGGGAGGCGCCTACGAGCAGTACTTC. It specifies CASSQEFSGGGAYEQYF.

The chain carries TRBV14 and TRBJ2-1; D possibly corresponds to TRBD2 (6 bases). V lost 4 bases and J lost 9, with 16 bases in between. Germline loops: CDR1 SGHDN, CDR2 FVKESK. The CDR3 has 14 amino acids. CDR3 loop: CASSPGGGPGEQFF. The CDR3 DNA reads TGTGCCAGCAGCCCGGGTGGAGGGCCCGGTGAGCAGTTCTTC.

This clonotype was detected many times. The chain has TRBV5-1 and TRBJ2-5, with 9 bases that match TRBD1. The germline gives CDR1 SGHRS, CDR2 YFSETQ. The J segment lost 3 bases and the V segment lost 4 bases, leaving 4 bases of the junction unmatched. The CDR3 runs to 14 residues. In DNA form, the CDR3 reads TGCGCCAGCAGCGCCGGGACAGGGAAAGAGACCCAGTACTTC. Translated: CASSAGTGKETQYF.

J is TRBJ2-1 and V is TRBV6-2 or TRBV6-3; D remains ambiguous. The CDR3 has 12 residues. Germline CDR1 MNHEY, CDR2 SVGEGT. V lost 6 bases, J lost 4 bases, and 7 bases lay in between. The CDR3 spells CASSHRYNEQFF. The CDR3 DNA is TGTGCCAGCAGCCACCGATACAATGAGCAGTTCTTC.

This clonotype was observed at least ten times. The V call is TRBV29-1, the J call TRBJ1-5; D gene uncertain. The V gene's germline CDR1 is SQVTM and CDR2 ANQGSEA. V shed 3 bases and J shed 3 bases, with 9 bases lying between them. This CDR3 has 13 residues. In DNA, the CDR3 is TGCAGCGTTGAGGTAGGAGTCAATCAGCCCCAGCATTTT. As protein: CSVEVGVNQPQHF.

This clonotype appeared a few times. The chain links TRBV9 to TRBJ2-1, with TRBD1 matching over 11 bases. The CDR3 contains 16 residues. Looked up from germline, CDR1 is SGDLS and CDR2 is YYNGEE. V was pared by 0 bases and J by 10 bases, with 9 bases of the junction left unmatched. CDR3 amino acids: CASSVALDRGQKEQFF. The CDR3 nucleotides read TGTGCCAGCAGCGTAGCTTTGGACAGGGGGCAGAAGGAGCAGTTCTTC.

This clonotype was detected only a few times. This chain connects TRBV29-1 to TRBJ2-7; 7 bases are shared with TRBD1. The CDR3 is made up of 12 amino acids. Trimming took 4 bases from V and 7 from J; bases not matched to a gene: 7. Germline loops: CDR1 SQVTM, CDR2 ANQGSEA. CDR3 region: CSVGWTGREQYF. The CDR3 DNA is TGCAGCGTTGGGTGGACAGGTCGGGAGCAGTACTTC.

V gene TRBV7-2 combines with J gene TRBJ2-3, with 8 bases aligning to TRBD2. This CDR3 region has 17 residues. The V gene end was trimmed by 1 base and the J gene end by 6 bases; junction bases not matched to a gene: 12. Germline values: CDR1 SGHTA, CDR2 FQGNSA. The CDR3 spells CASSLVAQRGPRDTQYF. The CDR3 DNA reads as TGTGCCAGCAGCTTAGTCGCCCAGCGGGGGCCACGGGATACGCAGTATTTT.

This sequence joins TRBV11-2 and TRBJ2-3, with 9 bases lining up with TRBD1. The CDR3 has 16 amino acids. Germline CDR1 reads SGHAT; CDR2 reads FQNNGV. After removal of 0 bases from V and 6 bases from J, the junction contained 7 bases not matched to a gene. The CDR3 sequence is CASSLDWTGESDTQYF. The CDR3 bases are TGTGCCAGCAGCTTAGATTGGACAGGGGAATCCGATACGCAGTATTTT.

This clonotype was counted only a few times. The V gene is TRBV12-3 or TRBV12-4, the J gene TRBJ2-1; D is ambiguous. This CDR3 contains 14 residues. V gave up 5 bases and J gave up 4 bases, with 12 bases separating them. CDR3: CASSPETPYNEQFF. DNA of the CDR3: TGTGCCAGCAGTCCCGAGACACCGTACAATGAGCAGTTCTTC.

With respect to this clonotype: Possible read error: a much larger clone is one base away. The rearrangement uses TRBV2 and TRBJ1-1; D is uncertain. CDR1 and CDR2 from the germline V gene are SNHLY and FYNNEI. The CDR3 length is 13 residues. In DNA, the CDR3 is TGTGCCAGCGGTGATACGGTCTGGCCTGAAGCTTTCTTT. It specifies CASGDTVWPEAFF. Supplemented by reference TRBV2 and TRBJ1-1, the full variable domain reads EPEVTQTPSHQVTQMGQEVILRCVPISNHLYFYWYRQILGQKVEFLVSFYNNEISEKSEIFDDQFSVERPDGSNFTLKIRSTKLEDSAMYFCASGDTVWPEAFFGQGTRLTVV.

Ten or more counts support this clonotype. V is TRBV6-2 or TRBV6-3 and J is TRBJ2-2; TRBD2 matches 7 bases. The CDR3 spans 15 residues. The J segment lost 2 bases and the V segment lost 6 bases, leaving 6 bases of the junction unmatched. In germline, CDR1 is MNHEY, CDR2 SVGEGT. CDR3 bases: TGTGCCAGCAGCAAGGGAGGGGCAAACACCGGGGAGCTGTTTTTT. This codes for CASSKGGANTGELFF.

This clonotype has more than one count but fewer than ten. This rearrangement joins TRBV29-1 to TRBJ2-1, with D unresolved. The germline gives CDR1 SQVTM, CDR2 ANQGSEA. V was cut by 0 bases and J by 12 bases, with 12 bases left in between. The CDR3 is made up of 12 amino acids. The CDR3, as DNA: TGCAGCGTTGAAGATTCGGGCAACGGGCAGTTCTTC. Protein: CSVEDSGNGQFF.

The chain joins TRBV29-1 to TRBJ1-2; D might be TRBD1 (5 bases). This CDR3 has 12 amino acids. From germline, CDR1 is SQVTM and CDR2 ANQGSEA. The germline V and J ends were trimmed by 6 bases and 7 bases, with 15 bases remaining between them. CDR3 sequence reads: CSVSSGNGGYTF. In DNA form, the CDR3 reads TGCAGCGTCTCCTCAGGGAATGGTGGCTACACCTTC.

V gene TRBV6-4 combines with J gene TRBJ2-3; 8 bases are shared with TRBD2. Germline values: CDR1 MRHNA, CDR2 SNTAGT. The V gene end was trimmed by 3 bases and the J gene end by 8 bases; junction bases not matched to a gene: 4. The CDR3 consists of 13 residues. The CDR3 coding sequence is TGTGCCAGCAGTGAACGGGAGGGCGGTACGCAGTATTTT. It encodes CASSEREGGTQYF.

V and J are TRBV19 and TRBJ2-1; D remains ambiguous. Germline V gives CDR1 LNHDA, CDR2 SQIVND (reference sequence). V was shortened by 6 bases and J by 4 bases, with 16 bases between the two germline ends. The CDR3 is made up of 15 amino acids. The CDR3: CASSLTSTLYNEQFF. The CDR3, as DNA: TGTGCCAGTAGCCTAACCTCGACCTTATACAATGAGCAGTTCTTC.

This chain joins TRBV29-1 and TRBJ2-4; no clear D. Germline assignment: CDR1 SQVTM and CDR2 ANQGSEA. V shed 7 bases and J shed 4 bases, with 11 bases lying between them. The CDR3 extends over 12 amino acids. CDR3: CSAVAGKNIQYF. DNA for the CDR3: TGCAGCGCCGTAGCCGGGAAAAACATTCAGTACTTC.

CDR3: CASSYLLAGGPRWTQYF. The CDR3 nucleotides read TGTGCCAGCAGTTACTTACTAGCGGGAGGGCCCCGTTGGACCCAGTACTTC. This chain uses TRBV6-5 with TRBJ2-5, with 13 bases fitting TRBD2. Unmatched junction bases numbered 9, after V lost 1 base and J lost 7 bases. CDR3 length equals 17 residues. CDR1 and CDR2 (germline): MNHEY, SVGAGI.

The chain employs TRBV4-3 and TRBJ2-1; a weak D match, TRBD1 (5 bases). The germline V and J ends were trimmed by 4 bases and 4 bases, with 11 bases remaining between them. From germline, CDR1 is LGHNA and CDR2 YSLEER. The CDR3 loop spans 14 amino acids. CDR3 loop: CASSLEKGYNEQFF. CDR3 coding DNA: TGCGCCAGCAGCCTCGAAAAGGGGTACAATGAGCAGTTCTTC.

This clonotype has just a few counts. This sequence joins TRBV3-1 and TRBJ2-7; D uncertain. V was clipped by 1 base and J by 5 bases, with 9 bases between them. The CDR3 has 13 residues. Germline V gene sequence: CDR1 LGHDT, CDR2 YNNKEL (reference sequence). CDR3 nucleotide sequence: TGTGCCAGCAGCCAAGGGTCTACCCACGAGCAGTACTTC. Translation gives CASSQGSTHEQYF.

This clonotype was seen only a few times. CDR3 protein: CASSSLPPSYEQYF. The CDR3 nucleotides read TGTGCCAGCAGTTCCCTTCCCCCCAGCTACGAGCAGTACTTC. This chain links TRBV12-3 or TRBV12-4 with TRBJ2-7; D not resolved. CDR3 size: 14 residues. Between the trimmed V and J ends, which lost 4 bases and 3 bases, there was a span of 13 bases.

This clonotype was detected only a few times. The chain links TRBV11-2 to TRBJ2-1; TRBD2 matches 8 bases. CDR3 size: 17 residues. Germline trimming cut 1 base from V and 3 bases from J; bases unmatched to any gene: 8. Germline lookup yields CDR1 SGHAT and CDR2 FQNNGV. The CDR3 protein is CASSLVGTGLVYNEQFF. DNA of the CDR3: TGTGCCAGCAGCTTAGTTGGAACGGGACTAGTCTACAATGAGCAGTTCTTC.

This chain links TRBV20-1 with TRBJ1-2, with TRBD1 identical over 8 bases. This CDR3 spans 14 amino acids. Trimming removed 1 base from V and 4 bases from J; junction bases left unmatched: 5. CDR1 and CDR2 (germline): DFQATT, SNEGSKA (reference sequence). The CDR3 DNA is TGCAGTGCTAGAGGGACAGGGCAGACCTATGGCTACACCTTC. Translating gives CSARGTGQTYGYTF.